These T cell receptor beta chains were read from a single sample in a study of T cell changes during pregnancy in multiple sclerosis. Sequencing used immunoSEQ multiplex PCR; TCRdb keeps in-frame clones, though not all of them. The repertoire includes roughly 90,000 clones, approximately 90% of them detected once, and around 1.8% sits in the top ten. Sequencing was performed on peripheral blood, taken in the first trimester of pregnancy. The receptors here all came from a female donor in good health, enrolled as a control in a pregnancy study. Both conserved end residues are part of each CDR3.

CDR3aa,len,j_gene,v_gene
CAWSLIRRVMNTEAFF,16,TRBJ1-1,TRBV30
CASSLQLAGGRGEQYF,16,TRBJ2-7,TRBV7-2
CAWSVGAGGYTF,12,TRBJ1-2,TRBV30
CASSVSGTVGDEQYF,15,TRBJ2-7,TRBV9
CASSSGRGETQYF,13,TRBJ2-5,TRBV7-3
CASSPIGSENYGYTF,15,TRBJ1-2,TRBV18
CSVAGGQGKGEQYF,14,TRBJ2-7,TRBV29-1
CASSQDWPGGDETQYF,16,TRBJ2-5,TRBV4-2
CASSLLGGGRAGELFF,16,TRBJ2-2,TRBV27
CASSLTSLAGDTQYF,15,TRBJ2-3,TRBV7-3
CSGGQASSGYTF,12,TRBJ1-2,TRBV29-1
CASSPYRDNSPLHF,14,TRBJ1-6,TRBV18
CASSQEGGLALEQYF,15,TRBJ2-7,TRBV4-2
CASSLLPGQGAYGYTF,16,TRBJ1-2,TRBV7-2
CSARIGETQYF,11,TRBJ2-5,TRBV20-1
CASSPRAPSYNEQFF,15,TRBJ2-1,TRBV4-2
CASSLDTGSYEQYF,14,TRBJ2-7,TRBV5-1
CSVEVEGQGSF,11,TRBJ1-2,TRBV29-1
CASSPGLAGGLDTGELFF,18,TRBJ2-2,TRBV7-2
CASSSQALTNNYGYTF,16,TRBJ1-2,TRBV7-9
CSPSGGETQYF,11,TRBJ2-5,TRBV20-1
CASRPKPTWEIQYF,14,TRBJ2-4,TRBV4-2
CASKGAGVLDEQFF,14,TRBJ2-1,TRBV5-4
CASSPGTGGYHEQFF,15,TRBJ2-1,TRBV5-6
CATSRGGTPANEQFF,15,TRBJ2-1,TRBV15
CASSIGEGATNEKLFF,16,TRBJ1-4,TRBV19
CASSLVSGGVSYEQYF,16,TRBJ2-7,TRBV7-2
CSARDLEKLFF,11,TRBJ1-4,TRBV20-1
CASSPGTLLSDTQYF,15,TRBJ2-3,TRBV23-1
CATQQGLNSPLHF,13,TRBJ1-6,TRBV19
CASSRDRVNGYTF,13,TRBJ1-2,TRBV6-5
CASSEGYSAGNGYTF,15,TRBJ1-2,TRBV6-1
CASSFPGTVTDYGYTF,16,TRBJ1-2,TRBV7-9
CASSAIQETQYF,12,TRBJ2-5,TRBV7-9
CASSPTGSRYEQYF,14,TRBJ2-7,TRBV27
CSVTRVGGGTDTQYF,15,TRBJ2-3,TRBV29-1
CSVEGRVEAFF,11,TRBJ1-1,TRBV29-1
CASSPAAGGPYNEQFF,16,TRBJ2-1,TRBV28
CAWKVDSSYNSPLHF,15,TRBJ1-6,TRBV30
CAWYEMASSGPRDGYTF,17,TRBJ1-2,TRBV30
CASMSWGEETQYF,13,TRBJ2-5,TRBV5-1
CASSPRDSIYEQYF,14,TRBJ2-7,TRBV27
CASSFQSGNTEAFF,14,TRBJ1-1,TRBV5-6
CASKGQGPEKLFF,13,TRBJ1-4,TRBV2
CASSQGQGETQYF,13,TRBJ2-5,TRBV4-2
CASSQDWTGAGELFF,15,TRBJ2-2,TRBV4-2